The present T cell receptor beta chain was sequenced within a study of T cells in Graves' hyperthyroidism and ophthalmopathy. The CDR3 sequence is 15 residues long. CDR1 and CDR2 from the germline V gene are MDHEN and SYDVKM. V was pared by 8 bases and J by 5 bases, with 9 bases of the junction left unmatched. PBMCs were derived from under 13 ml fresh peripheral blood. TCR beta CDR3 sequences were amplified from RNA transcripts. The primer set for the first-round RT-PCR of the TCR CDR3 was HTBI. A single record per CDR3 protein comes from TCRdb applying MiXCR to the multiplex PCR reads. Here the sample spans more than 600,000 distinct CDR3 sequences, 16% being singletons. This clonotype was observed many times.

The chain carries TRBV28 and TRBJ2-1; 10 nucleotides line up with TRBD2. The sequenced sample was blood. The receptor was derived from a man aged 18 to 29 with Graves' hyperthyroidism. The CDR3 DNA reads as TGTGCCAGCGTGGAAGCGGGAGGGCCACACAATGAGCAGTTCTTC. Translating it yields CASVEAGGPHNEQFF.